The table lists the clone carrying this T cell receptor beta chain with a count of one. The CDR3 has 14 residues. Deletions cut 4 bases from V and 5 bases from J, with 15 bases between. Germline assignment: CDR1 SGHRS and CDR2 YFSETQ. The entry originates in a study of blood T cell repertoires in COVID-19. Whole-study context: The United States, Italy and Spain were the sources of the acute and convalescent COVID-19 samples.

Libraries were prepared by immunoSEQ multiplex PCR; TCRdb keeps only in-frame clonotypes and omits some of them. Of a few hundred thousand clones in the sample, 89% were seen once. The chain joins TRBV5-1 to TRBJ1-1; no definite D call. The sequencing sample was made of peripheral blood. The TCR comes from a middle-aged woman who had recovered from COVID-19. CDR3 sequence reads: CASSLSPTGTEAFF. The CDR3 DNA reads TGCGCCAGCAGCCTCTCTCCTACGGGGACTGAAGCTTTCTTT.